The sequence of this T cell receptor (beta chain) was determined in a study of beta chain features in type 1 diabetes. Study results and caveats: Researchers report that Type 1 diabetes patients had moderately but significantly shorter TCRB CDR3s across all four CD4+ subsets. Type 1 diabetes patients had fewer VDJ junction insertions and more deletions. Healthy donors had naive, central memory and Treg TCRB repertoires that appeared less similar than those seen among patients. PCR might favor shorter templates, but any such skew would affect patients and controls equally.

The sample holds a few counts of this clone. The antigen is not known. The investigators reverse transcribed all of the isolated RNA, so they sequenced expressed TCRB transcripts. Profiled with immunoSEQ multiplex PCR; TCRdb holds only in-frame clones, not every one. The table shows approximately 250,000 clones, with under 13% occurring only once. Germline V CDR1 and CDR2: SEHNR, FQNEAQ (reference sequence). CDR3 length equals 17 residues. The ends were cut back, 5 bases at V and 5 bases at J, with 21 bases in the middle. Over 95% purity was reached by all sorted populations. The specimen was naive CD4+ T cells from blood. The genes are TRBV7-9 and TRBJ2-2, with D uncertain. This receptor was obtained from a man aged 30 to 45 with type 1 diabetes. CDR3 nucleotides: TGTGCCAGCAGCACCTCGGCGACACGTTCCTTTACCGGGGAGCTGTTTTTT. This gives the protein CASSTSATRSFTGELFF.